The rows below give T cell receptor beta chains drawn from one sample of a study of cytomegalovirus exposure and HLA in healthy donors. Produced via immunoSEQ multiplex PCR; TCRdb's table is partial and in-frame only. The sample has under 300,000 clones, about 80% seen once. The sample was PBMCs. The receptor source for this set is a woman aged 55-75 years in good health and CMV-seropositive. CDR3s include the opening cysteine and the closing phenylalanine or tryptophan. The D gene is left open where the match is weak. Clone size is shown for a subset of rows, as once, few, many or a class of expanded clone.

d_call,clone_size,v_call,j_call,cdr3_aa,cdr3_nt
.,.,TRBV5-4,TRBJ2-1,CASSVMGGEQFF,TGTGCCAGCAGCGTGATGGGAGGTGAGCAGTTCTTC
TRBD2,.,TRBV29-1,TRBJ2-1,CSVEEGTSGSDGERFF,TGCAGCGTTGAAGAAGGGACTAGCGGGAGTGACGGTGAGCGGTTCTTC
TRBD1,.,TRBV5-1,TRBJ1-1,CASSYQGGDTEAFF,TGCGCCAGCAGCTACCAGGGGGGTGACACTGAAGCTTTCTTT
.,.,TRBV5-6,TRBJ2-3,CASSLWGGAGTDTQYF,TGTGCCAGCAGCTTGTGGGGGGGCGCGGGCACAGATACGCAGTATTTT
TRBD1,.,TRBV15,TRBJ2-7,CATSGAIGTGASYEQYF,TGTGCCACCAGCGGCGCCATTGGGACAGGGGCGTCCTACGAGCAGTACTTC
TRBD1,.,TRBV7-9,TRBJ1-2,CASSFADRVVGYTF,TGTGCCAGCAGCTTTGCCGACAGGGTAGTTGGCTACACCTTC
.,.,TRBV9,TRBJ2-1,CASSFDPGSVEQFF,TGTGCCAGCAGCTTCGACCCAGGGTCGGTGGAGCAGTTCTTC
.,.,TRBV28,TRBJ1-1,CASTTGTGQNTEAFF,TGTGCCAGCACTACCGGAACAGGGCAGAACACTGAAGCTTTCTTT
.,.,TRBV9,TRBJ2-1,CASSENGRSYNEQFF,TGTGCCAGCAGCGAGAACGGGAGATCCTACAATGAGCAGTTCTTC
TRBD2,.,TRBV4-1,TRBJ2-7,CASSPAGTSAFEQYF,TGCGCCAGCAGCCCGGCCGGGACTAGCGCGTTCGAGCAGTACTTC
TRBD2,.,TRBV25-1,TRBJ2-7,CASRPGTTGSYEQYF,TGTGCCAGCAGACCCGGGACTACGGGATCATACGAGCAGTACTTC
.,.,TRBV28,TRBJ1-1,CASSPGGSNTEAFF,TGTGCCAGCAGCCCGGGAGGGAGCAACACTGAAGCTTTCTTT
TRBD2,once,TRBV9,TRBJ2-7,CASSVGSSGIEEQYF,TGTGCCAGCAGCGTAGGTTCTAGCGGGATTGAAGAGCAGTACTTC
TRBD2,.,TRBV5-1,TRBJ2-3,CASSAGLAGDTQYF,TGCGCCAGCAGCGCTGGACTAGCGGGAGATACGCAGTATTTT
TRBD2,.,TRBV5-6,TRBJ2-7,CASSPPGGTEQYF,TGTGCCAGCAGCCCCCCCGGGGGGACCGAGCAGTACTTC
.,.,TRBV7-9,TRBJ2-3,CASSFPELDTQYF,TGTGCCAGCAGCTTCCCGGAGTTGGATACGCAGTATTTT
TRBD1,.,TRBV10-2,TRBJ2-7,CASSDSSRQGGYEQYF,TGCGCCAGCAGTGATTCCTCAAGACAGGGCGGCTACGAGCAGTACTTC
TRBD2,.,TRBV5-4,TRBJ2-3,CASSRGTSGRSDTQYF,TGTGCCAGCAGCCGTGGGACTAGCGGGAGGTCAGATACGCAGTATTTT
.,.,TRBV14,TRBJ2-7,CASSLRSTGTYFYEQYF,TGTGCCAGCAGCCTTCGTTCGACAGGGACTTATTTCTACGAGCAGTACTTC
TRBD1,.,TRBV6-6,TRBJ2-7,CASSPGQGTYEQYF,TGTGCCAGCAGTCCGGGACAGGGGACCTACGAGCAGTACTTC
TRBD2,.,TRBV7-3,TRBJ2-3,CASSSTSGRGDTQYF,TGTGCCAGCAGTTCGACTAGCGGGAGAGGAGATACGCAGTATTTT
TRBD1,.,TRBV7-9,TRBJ1-4,CASSPAGQIREKLFF,TGTGCCAGCAGCCCCGCGGGACAGATAAGGGAAAAACTGTTTTTT
TRBD1,.,TRBV5-1,TRBJ1-4,CASSLVGTATNEKLFF,TGCGCCAGCAGCCTGGTTGGGACAGCAACTAATGAAAAACTGTTTTTT
TRBD2,once,TRBV9,TRBJ2-5,CASSVGLAEETQYF,TGTGCCAGCAGCGTAGGACTAGCGGAAGAGACCCAGTACTTC
TRBD1,.,TRBV18,TRBJ1-2,CASSRGQGVPYGYTF,TGTGCCAGCTCACGGGGACAGGGAGTCCCCTATGGCTACACCTTC
.,.,TRBV5-1,TRBJ2-2,CASSLGTLTAGELFF,TGCGCCAGCAGCTTGGGGACTCTTACGGCCGGGGAGCTGTTTTTT
TRBD1,.,TRBV6-6,TRBJ1-2,CASSYSTGLYGYTF,TGTGCCAGCAGTTACTCGACAGGGCTCTATGGCTACACCTTC
.,.,TRBV19,TRBJ1-5,CASSLYPRYPQHF,TGTGCCAGTAGTCTATATCCCCGGTATCCCCAGCATTTT
.,.,TRBV18,TRBJ1-2,CASSPETAQDGYTF,TGTGCCAGCTCACCAGAGACAGCCCAGGATGGCTACACCTTC
TRBD2,.,TRBV7-9,TRBJ2-2,CSSSSSGTSEVYTGELFF,TGTTCCAGCAGCTCGTCCGGGACTAGCGAGGTTTACACCGGGGAGCTGTTTTTT
.,.,TRBV2,TRBJ1-5,CASSVGAQPQHF,TGTGCCAGCAGTGTAGGGGCTCAGCCCCAGCATTTT
TRBD1,.,TRBV30,TRBJ1-2,CAWGTGDNYGYTF,TGTGCCTGGGGGACAGGGGATAACTATGGCTACACCTTC
TRBD1,few,TRBV29-1,TRBJ2-7,CSVELDRGYEQYF,TGCAGCGTTGAACTCGACAGGGGTTACGAGCAGTACTTC
.,.,TRBV7-9,TRBJ1-1,CASTPHHTEAFF,TGTGCCAGCACCCCCCATCACACTGAAGCTTTCTTT
TRBD1,.,TRBV7-3,TRBJ1-1,CASSLAGTGSTEAFF,TGTGCCAGCAGCCTCGCCGGGACAGGGAGCACTGAAGCTTTCTTT
.,.,TRBV27,TRBJ2-3,CASSPNRLVDTQYF,TGTGCCAGCAGTCCCAACCGACTAGTTGATACGCAGTATTTT
.,once,TRBV28,TRBJ1-2,CASSLFRGLGGYTF,TGTGCCAGCAGTTTATTCCGCGGGCTGGGGGGCTACACCTTC
.,.,TRBV5-5,TRBJ2-7,CASTAGVSSYEQYF,TGTGCCAGCACGGCAGGGGTCAGCTCCTACGAGCAGTACTTC
.,.,TRBV2,TRBJ1-5,CASSLDRRRQPQHF,TGTGCCAGCAGTCTTGACAGGAGGAGGCAGCCCCAGCATTTT
.,.,TRBV27,TRBJ2-1,CASSPGQEQFF,TGTGCCAGCAGTCCCGGACAGGAGCAGTTCTTC
.,.,TRBV4-2,TRBJ1-5,CASSQDRRGDQPQHF,TGTGCCAGCAGCCAAGATAGGAGGGGCGATCAGCCCCAGCATTTT
TRBD2,.,TRBV6-5,TRBJ2-5,CASSTPGGRETQYF,TGTGCCAGCAGTACCCCGGGGGGACGAGAGACCCAGTACTTC
TRBD1,.,TRBV25-1,TRBJ2-7,CASSGTGYEQYF,TGTGCCAGCAGTGGGACAGGCTACGAGCAGTACTTC
TRBD1,.,TRBV28,TRBJ2-3,CASSFSQGAHPLIDTQYF,TGTGCCAGCAGTTTTTCTCAGGGGGCCCACCCTCTTATAGATACGCAGTATTTT
.,.,TRBV7-9,TRBJ2-5,CASSLGLLEGLTETQYF,TGTGCCAGCAGCTTAGGCCTACTGGAGGGCCTAACGGAGACCCAGTACTTC
TRBD1,.,TRBV10-3,TRBJ1-2,CAIRTGTVTYGYTF,TGTGCCATCAGAACCGGGACAGTGACCTATGGCTACACCTTC
.,.,TRBV2,TRBJ2-1,CASSDRGAFGNEQFF,TGTGCCAGCAGTGATCGTGGGGCGTTCGGCAATGAGCAGTTCTTC
TRBD1,.,TRBV29-1,TRBJ2-4,CSVFGTGASIQYF,TGCAGCGTTTTCGGGACAGGGGCATCCATTCAGTACTTC
TRBD2,.,TRBV13,TRBJ2-3,CASSSTRTSGTDTQYF,TGTGCCAGCAGCTCAACACGAACTAGCGGGACAGATACGCAGTATTTT
.,.,TRBV9,TRBJ1-3,CASSESPGIGNTIYF,TGTGCCAGCAGCGAGAGCCCAGGGATAGGAAACACCATATATTTT
TRBD2,.,TRBV4-1,TRBJ2-7,CASSQTSSSSYEQYF,TGCGCCAGCAGCCAGACTAGCTCCTCTTCCTACGAGCAGTACTTC
.,.,TRBV27,TRBJ1-2,CASSLTQNPNYGYTF,TGTGCCAGCAGTTTAACGCAGAACCCTAACTATGGCTACACCTTC
TRBD1,.,TRBV9,TRBJ1-5,CASSVGGTGGAYSNQPQHF,TGTGCCAGCAGCGTAGGCGGGACAGGGGGCGCCTATAGCAATCAGCCCCAGCATTTT
TRBD2,.,TRBV30,TRBJ2-3,CAFRLAGGFTDTQYF,TGTGCCTTTAGACTAGCGGGAGGGTTCACAGATACGCAGTATTTT
TRBD1,.,TRBV5-1,TRBJ1-5,CASSYGTDSNQPQHF,TGCGCCAGCAGCTACGGGACAGACAGCAATCAGCCCCAGCATTTT
.,.,TRBV5-1,TRBJ2-3,CASSGAVRSDTQYF,TGCGCCAGCAGCGGAGCGGTTAGGTCAGATACGCAGTATTTT
.,.,TRBV5-1,TRBJ2-3,CASKQPASSTDTQYF,TGCGCCAGCAAACAGCCAGCTTCTAGCACAGATACGCAGTATTTT
.,few,TRBV2,TRBJ1-1,CATTRAGRNSEAFF,TGTGCCACCACTAGGGCCGGACGGAATTCTGAAGCTTTCTTT
TRBD1,few,TRBV5-1,TRBJ1-2,CASSGTGTALYGYTF,TGCGCCAGCAGCGGAACCGGGACAGCTCTCTATGGCTACACCTTC
TRBD2,.,TRBV29-1,TRBJ2-5,CSVDGEGRPSGKETQYF,TGCAGCGTTGATGGAGAGGGGAGGCCTAGCGGGAAGGAAACCCAGTACTTC